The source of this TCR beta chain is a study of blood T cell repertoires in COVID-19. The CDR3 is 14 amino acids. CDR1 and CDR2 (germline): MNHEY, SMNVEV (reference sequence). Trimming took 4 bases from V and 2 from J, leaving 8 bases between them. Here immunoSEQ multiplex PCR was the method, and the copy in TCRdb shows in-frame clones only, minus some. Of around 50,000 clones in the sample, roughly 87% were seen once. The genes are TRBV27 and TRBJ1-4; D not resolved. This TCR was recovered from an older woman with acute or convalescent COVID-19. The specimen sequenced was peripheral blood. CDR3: CASSSFATNEKLFF. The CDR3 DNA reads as TGTGCCAGCAGTTCCTTTGCGACTAATGAAAAACTGTTTTTT.